These 17 T cell receptor beta chains originate from one sample sequenced in a study of blood T cells in healthy people across ages. Using a J-beta primer mix together with a sample-barcoded 5' primer, a second PCR was run for roughly 7 to 11 cycles. TCRdb re-called the 5' RACE reads with MiXCR, one entry per CDR3 protein. Among more than 900,000 distinct CDR3 sequences listed, roughly 29% were seen once. In addition, the sample was reused for a study of T cells of mothers and their children.

The sample taken for sequencing was blood. Receptors originate from a middle-aged woman in good health.

This clonotype has a count of ten or more. The rearrangement uses TRBV12-3 or TRBV12-4 and TRBJ2-3; 11 bases are shared with TRBD2. The CDR3 contains 18 residues. V gave up 0 bases and J gave up 6 bases; unmatched junction bases: 11. The CDR3: CASSLADPGLAVLDTQYF. The CDR3, as DNA: TGTGCCAGCAGTTTAGCTGATCCGGGACTAGCGGTTTTGGATACGCAGTATTTT.

J is TRBJ1-1 and V is TRBV10-3; possibly TRBD1 for D (5 bases). Germline V gene data show CDR1 as ENHRY and CDR2 as SYGVKD. V was trimmed by 8 bases and J by 0 bases, leaving 13 bases between them. The length of the CDR3 is 14 residues. This chain's CDR3 is CAIGSGRMNTEAFF. The CDR3 DNA reads TGTGCCATCGGGTCGGGACGGATGAACACTGAAGCTTTCTTT.

This clonotype was seen ten or more times. The gene calls are TRBV4-1 and TRBJ2-3; the match to TRBD1 covers 7 bases. The CDR3 extends over 17 amino acids. V dropped 5 bases and J dropped 1; count of bases not matched to a gene: 12. Germline CDR1 reads MGHRA; CDR2 reads YSYEKL. The CDR3 loop reads CASSLRALQGGTDTQYF. The DNA of the CDR3 is TGCGCCAGCAGCTTACGCGCCTTGCAGGGGGGCACAGATACGCAGTATTTT.

This clonotype showed up many times. The chain carries TRBV11-2 and TRBJ2-7; TRBD1 is a possible D gene (5 bases). Germline V CDR1 and CDR2: SGHAT, FQNNGV. V lost 6 bases and J lost 0, with 15 bases in between. This CDR3 has 15 residues. CDR3 amino acids: CASSRQLGSSYEQYF. CDR3 DNA sequence: TGTGCCAGCAGTCGACAGTTAGGAAGCTCCTACGAGCAGTACTTC. The variable domain in full, with the rest retrieved from reference TRBV11-2 and TRBJ2-7, is EAGVAQSPRYKIIEKRQSVAFWCNPISGHATLYWYQQILGQGPKLLIQFQNNGVVDDSQLPKDRFSAERLKGVDSTLKIQPAKLEDSAVYLCASSRQLGSSYEQYFGPGTRLTVT.

This clonotype turned up a few times. This sequence joins TRBV5-1 and TRBJ1-2; 10 nucleotides align to TRBD1. CDR3 size: 14 residues. The germline V gene has CDR1 SGHRS and CDR2 YFSETQ. Trimming removed 3 bases from V and 8 bases from J; junction bases left unmatched: 7. This chain's CDR3 is CASSSDGTGVGYTF. The CDR3, as DNA: TGCGCCAGCAGCTCGGATGGGACAGGGGTCGGCTACACCTTC.

J is TRBJ1-1 and V is TRBV5-1, with D unresolved. Trimming took off 0 bases at V and 3 bases at J, with 15 bases between the two ends. The CDR3 sequence is 16 residues long. The germline CDR1 and CDR2 sequences are SGHRS and YFSETQ. CDR3 sequence (DNA): TGCGCCAGCAGCTTGGTCCCGGGAAGGTGGGACACTGAAGCTTTCTTT. It translates to CASSLVPGRWDTEAFF.

About this clonotype itself: A much more abundant neighbour one base away suggests this may be a read error. The J gene is TRBJ1-2, the V gene TRBV4-2, with D unclear. Trimming removed 0 bases at V and 5 bases at J, with 7 bases between. Looked up from germline, CDR1 is LGHNA and CDR2 is YNFKEQ. The CDR3 runs to 13 residues. As DNA, the CDR3 is TGTGCCAGCAGCCAAGACGGCCTGTATGGCTACACCTTC. Its protein is CASSQDGLYGYTF.

In its sample, this clonotype was seen a few times. A read error is possible here, since a much larger clone lies one base away. The chain employs TRBV12-3 or TRBV12-4 and TRBJ1-4, with TRBD1 identical over 9 bases. The CDR3 covers 14 residues. The CDR3 reads CASTRGQGGEKRFF. CDR3 DNA: TGTGCCAGCACCCGGGGACAGGGTGGTGAAAAACGGTTTTTT.

With respect to this clonotype: With a much larger clone just one base away, this may be a read error. The rearrangement joins TRBV4-1 to TRBJ2-5; 9 positions match TRBD2. The J call may be mistaken, given a closer DNA end match to TRBJ2-1. The V gene's germline CDR1 is MGHRA and CDR2 YSYEKL. This CDR3 spans 16 amino acids. The CDR3 region is CASSLLGGGAQETQFF. The CDR3 coding sequence is TGCGCCAGCAGCCTTCTGGGCGGGGGGGCACAAGAGACCCAGTTCTTC.

This clonotype was observed a few times. The rearrangement links TRBV5-6 to TRBJ2-7, with a possible D match to TRBD2 (6 bases). Germline V CDR1 and CDR2: SGHDT, YYEEEE. This CDR3 contains 15 residues. V dropped 1 base and J dropped 0 bases, with 11 bases sitting between them. CDR3 nucleotide sequence: TGTGCCAGCAGCTTGCGGCGGGACCCCTCCTACGAGCAGTACTTC. The encoded protein is CASSLRRDPSYEQYF.

V and J are TRBV6-5 and TRBJ2-3; 9 nucleotides line up with TRBD2. CDR1 MNHEY and CDR2 SVGAGI come from the germline V gene. The length of the CDR3 is 17 residues. V gave up 2 bases and J gave up 6 bases; unmatched junction bases: 12. The DNA for the CDR3 is TGTGCCAGCAGTTACGAGGGCCGCGGGGGGGCAGGGGATACGCAGTATTTT. Encoded protein: CASSYEGRGGAGDTQYF.

This clonotype occurred a few times. The CDR3 bases are TGTGCCAGCAGCCACCGGGACAGGGGGGACTACGAGCAGTACTTC. The encoded protein is CASSHRDRGDYEQYF. This sequence joins TRBV7-9 and TRBJ2-4, with 11 bases fitting TRBD1. Judging by the DNA end, TRBJ2-7 fits better; the J call may be wrong. This CDR3 spans 15 amino acids. Per germline, CDR1 SEHNR and CDR2 FQNEAQ (reference sequence).

This sequence joins TRBV27 and TRBJ2-1; the D gene is possibly TRBD2 (7 bases). Deletions cut 5 bases from V and 2 bases from J, with 16 bases between. Germline values: CDR1 MNHEY, CDR2 SMNVEV (reference sequence). There are 16 residues in the CDR3. The CDR3 reads CASSRPSGGAYNEQFF. As DNA, the CDR3 is TGTGCCAGCAGTCGACCATCGGGGGGCGCCTACAATGAGCAGTTCTTC.

This clonotype was counted a few times. The chain combines TRBV28 with TRBJ1-1, with 10 bases aligning to TRBD1. This CDR3 region has 16 residues. V was clipped by 5 bases and J by 1 base; unmatched bases: 7. Germline lookup yields CDR1 MDHEN and CDR2 SYDVKM. The CDR3 DNA follows: TGTGCCAGCAGTGACACCCGGACAGGGGGGAACACTGAAGCTTTCTTT. Translating it yields CASSDTRTGGNTEAFF.

This clonotype was observed a few times. The rearrangement uses TRBV7-2 and TRBJ2-3; D not certain. This CDR3 is built from 14 residues. Germline lookup yields CDR1 SGHTA and CDR2 FQGNSA. Trimming removed 5 bases from V and 5 bases from J, with 14 bases in between. CDR3 region: CASSLLRVGDTQYF. CDR3 coding DNA: TGTGCCAGCAGCCTCCTTAGGGTAGGAGATACGCAGTATTTT.

This clonotype was found a few times. The gene calls are TRBV28 and TRBJ2-3, with TRBD2 as a possible D gene (5 bases). Germline values: CDR1 MDHEN, CDR2 SYDVKM. V was shortened by 7 bases and J by 3 bases, with 11 bases between the two germline ends. The CDR3 extends over 13 amino acids. CDR3: CASILPGTDTQYF. The CDR3 DNA reads TGTGCCAGCATTCTCCCGGGGACAGATACGCAGTATTTT. The complete variable domain, with remaining parts taken from reference TRBV28 and TRBJ2-3, reads DVKVTQSSRYLVKRTGEKVFLECVQDMDHENMFWYRQDPGLGLRLIYFSYDVKMKEKGDIPEGYSVSREKKERFSLILESASTNQTSMYLCASILPGTDTQYFGPGTRLTVL.

This clonotype was counted between two and nine times. CDR3 residues: CSVVSFGSYNEQFF. Written as DNA, the CDR3 is TGCAGCGTTGTAAGCTTTGGCTCCTACAATGAGCAGTTCTTC. The rearrangement links TRBV29-1 to TRBJ2-1; D call uncertain. The CDR3 is made up of 14 amino acids. The V and J ends lost 4 bases and 0 bases respectively, with 10 bases between them. In germline, CDR1 is SQVTM, CDR2 ANQGSEA.